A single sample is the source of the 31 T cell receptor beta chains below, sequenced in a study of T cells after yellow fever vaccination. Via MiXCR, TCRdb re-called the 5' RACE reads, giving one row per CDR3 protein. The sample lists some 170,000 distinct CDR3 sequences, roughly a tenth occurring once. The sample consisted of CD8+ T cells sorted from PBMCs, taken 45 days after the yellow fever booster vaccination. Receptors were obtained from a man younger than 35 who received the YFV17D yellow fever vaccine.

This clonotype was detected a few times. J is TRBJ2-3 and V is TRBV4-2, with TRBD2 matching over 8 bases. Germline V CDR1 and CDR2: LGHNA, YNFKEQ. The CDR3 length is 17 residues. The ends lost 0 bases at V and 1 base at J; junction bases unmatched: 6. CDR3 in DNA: TGTGCCAGCAGCCAAGATATTACTAGCGGACGCACAGATACGCAGTATTTT. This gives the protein CASSQDITSGRTDTQYF.

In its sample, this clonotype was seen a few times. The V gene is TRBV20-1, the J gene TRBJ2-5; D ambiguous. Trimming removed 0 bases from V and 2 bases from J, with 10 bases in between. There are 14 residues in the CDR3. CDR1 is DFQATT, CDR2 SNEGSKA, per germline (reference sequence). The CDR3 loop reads CSARDTTPQETQYF. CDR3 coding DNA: TGCAGTGCTAGAGATACTACTCCACAAGAGACCCAGTACTTC.

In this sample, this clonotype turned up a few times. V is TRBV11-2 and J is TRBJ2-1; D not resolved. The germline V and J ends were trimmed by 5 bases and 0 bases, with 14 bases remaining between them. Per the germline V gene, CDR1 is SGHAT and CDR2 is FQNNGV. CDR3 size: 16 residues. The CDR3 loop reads CASSPGRLSSYNEQFF. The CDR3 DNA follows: TGTGCCAGCAGCCCAGGACGACTTAGCTCCTACAATGAGCAGTTCTTC.

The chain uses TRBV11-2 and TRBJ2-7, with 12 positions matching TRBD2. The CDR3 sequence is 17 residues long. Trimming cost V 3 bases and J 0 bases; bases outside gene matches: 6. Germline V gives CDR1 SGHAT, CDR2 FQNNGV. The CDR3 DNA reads TGTGCCAGCAGCTTTGGACTAGCGGGGCTGAGCTCCTACGAGCAGTACGTC. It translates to CASSFGLAGLSSYEQYV.

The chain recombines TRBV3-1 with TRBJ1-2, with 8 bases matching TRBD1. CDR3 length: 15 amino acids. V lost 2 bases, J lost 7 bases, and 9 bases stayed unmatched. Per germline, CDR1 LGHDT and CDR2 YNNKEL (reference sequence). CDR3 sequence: CASSQTLGQGSGYTF. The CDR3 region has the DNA TGTGCCAGCAGCCAAACTCTCGGACAGGGCTCTGGCTACACCTTC.

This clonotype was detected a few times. CDR3 sequence: CASSLAETDPNGQYV. CDR3 coding DNA: TGTGCCAGCAGCTTGGCGGAGACAGACCCTAATGGGCAGTACGTC. The chain links TRBV7-6 to TRBJ2-7, with D maybe TRBD1 (5 bases). The CDR3 covers 15 residues. Germline V CDR1 and CDR2: SGHVS, FNYEAQ. V lost 3 bases to trimming and J lost 9 bases, with 21 bases between them.

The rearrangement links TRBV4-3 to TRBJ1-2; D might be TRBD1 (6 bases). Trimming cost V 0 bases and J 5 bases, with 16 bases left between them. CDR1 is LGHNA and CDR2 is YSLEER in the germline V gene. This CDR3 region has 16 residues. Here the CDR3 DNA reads TGCGCCAGCAGCCAAGAAGGGCAAGGCAGGGGTTATGGCTACACCTTC. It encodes CASSQEGQGRGYGYTF.

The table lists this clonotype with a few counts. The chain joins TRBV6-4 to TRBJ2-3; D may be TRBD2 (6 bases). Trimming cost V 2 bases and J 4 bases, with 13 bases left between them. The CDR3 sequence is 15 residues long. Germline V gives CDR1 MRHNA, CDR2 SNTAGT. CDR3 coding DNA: TGTGCCAGCAGTGACGGGGCCGGGGGTGCAGATACGCAGTATTTT. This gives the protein CASSDGAGGADTQYF.

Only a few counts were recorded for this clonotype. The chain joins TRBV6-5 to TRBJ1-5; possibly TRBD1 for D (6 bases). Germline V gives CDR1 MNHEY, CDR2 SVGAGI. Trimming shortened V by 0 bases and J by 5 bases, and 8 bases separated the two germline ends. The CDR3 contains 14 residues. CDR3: CASSYSDSYQPQHF. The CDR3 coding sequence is TGTGCCAGCAGTTACTCGGACAGTTATCAGCCCCAGCATTTT.

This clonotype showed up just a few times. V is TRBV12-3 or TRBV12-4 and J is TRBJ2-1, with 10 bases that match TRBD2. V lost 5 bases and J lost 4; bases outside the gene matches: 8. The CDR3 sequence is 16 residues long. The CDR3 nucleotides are TGTGCCAGCAGTCCGAATCTAGCGGGGGCTTACAATGAGCAGTTCTTC. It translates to CASSPNLAGAYNEQFF.

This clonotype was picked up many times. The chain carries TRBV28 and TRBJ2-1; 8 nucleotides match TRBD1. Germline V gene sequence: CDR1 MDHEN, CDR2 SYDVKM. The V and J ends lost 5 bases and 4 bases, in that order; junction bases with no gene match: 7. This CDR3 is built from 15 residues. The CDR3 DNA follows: TGTGCCAGCAGTCCCCCCGGGACAGGATACAATGAGCAGTTCTTC. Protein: CASSPPGTGYNEQFF.

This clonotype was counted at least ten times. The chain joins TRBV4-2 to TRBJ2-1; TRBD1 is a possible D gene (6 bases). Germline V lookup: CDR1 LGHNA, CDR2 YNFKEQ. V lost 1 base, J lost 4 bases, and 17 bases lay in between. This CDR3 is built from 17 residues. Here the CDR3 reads CASSQGPRDTLYNEQFF. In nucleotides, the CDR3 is TGTGCCAGCAGCCAAGGACCCCGGGACACCCTATACAATGAGCAGTTCTTC.

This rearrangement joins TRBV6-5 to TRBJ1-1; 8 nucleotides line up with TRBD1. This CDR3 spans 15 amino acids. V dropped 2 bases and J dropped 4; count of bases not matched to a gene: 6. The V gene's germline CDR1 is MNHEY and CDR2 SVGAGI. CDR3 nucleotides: TGTGCCAGCAGTTACGCTACAGGGGGTGTCACTGAAGCTTTCTTT. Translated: CASSYATGGVTEAFF.

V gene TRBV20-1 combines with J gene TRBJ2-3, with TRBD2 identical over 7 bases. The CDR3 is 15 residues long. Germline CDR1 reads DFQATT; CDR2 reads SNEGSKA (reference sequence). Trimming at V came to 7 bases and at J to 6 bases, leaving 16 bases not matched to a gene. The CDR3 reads CSEPGEGGMSDTQYF. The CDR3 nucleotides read TGCAGTGAGCCCGGGGAGGGAGGTATGTCGGATACGCAGTATTTT.

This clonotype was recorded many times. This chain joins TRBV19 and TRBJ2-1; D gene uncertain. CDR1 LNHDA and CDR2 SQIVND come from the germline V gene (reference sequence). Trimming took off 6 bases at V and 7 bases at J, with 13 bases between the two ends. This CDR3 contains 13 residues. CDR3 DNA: TGTGCCAGTAGCTTACCAATACCTAATGAGCAGTTCTTC. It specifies CASSLPIPNEQFF.

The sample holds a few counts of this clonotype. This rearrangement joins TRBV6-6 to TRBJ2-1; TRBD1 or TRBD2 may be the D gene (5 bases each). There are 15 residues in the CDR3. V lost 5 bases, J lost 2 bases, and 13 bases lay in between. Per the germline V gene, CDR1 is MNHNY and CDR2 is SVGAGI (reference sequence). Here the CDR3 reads CASSIGTPTYNEQFF. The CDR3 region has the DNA TGTGCCAGCAGTATCGGGACCCCTACCTACAATGAGCAGTTCTTC.

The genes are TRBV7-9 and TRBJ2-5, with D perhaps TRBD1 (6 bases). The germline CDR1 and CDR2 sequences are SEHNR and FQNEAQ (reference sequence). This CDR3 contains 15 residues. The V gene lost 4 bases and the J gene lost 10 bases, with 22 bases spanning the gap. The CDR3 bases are TGTGCCAGCAGCTGGGTAGGGGCAGGGGAAGAGGACCAGTACTTC. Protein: CASSWVGAGEEDQYF.

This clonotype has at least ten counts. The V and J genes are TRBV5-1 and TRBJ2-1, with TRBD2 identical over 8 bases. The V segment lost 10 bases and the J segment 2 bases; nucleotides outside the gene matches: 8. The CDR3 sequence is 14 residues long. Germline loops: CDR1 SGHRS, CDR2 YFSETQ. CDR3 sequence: CASYGGAAYNEQFF. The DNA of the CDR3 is TGCGCCTCATACGGGGGGGCCGCCTACAATGAGCAGTTCTTC.

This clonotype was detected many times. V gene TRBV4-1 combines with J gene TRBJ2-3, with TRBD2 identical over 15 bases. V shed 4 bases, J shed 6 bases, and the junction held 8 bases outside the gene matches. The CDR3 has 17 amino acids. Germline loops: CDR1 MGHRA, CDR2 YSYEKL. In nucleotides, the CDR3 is TGCGCCAGCAGCCCTGGACTAGCGGGGGGGCCGATGGATACGCAGTATTTT. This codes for CASSPGLAGGPMDTQYF.

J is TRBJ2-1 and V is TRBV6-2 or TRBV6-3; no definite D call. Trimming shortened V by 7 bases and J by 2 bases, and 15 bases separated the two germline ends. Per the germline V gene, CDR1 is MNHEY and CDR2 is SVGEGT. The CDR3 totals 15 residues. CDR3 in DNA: TGTGCCAGCATTGCTAATCCCTGGGCCTACAATGAGCAGTTCTTC. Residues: CASIANPWAYNEQFF.

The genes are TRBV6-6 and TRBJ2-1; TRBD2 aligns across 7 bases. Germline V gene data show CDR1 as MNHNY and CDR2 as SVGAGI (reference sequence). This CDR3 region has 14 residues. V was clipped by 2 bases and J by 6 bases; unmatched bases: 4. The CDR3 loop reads CASSYNTGGNEQFF. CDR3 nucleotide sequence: TGTGCCAGCAGTTACAATACGGGGGGCAATGAGCAGTTCTTC.

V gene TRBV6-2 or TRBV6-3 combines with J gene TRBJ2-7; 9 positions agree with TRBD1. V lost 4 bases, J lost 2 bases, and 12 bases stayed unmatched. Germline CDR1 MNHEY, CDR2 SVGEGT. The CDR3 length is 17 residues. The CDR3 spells CASSFHPGTGSTYEQYV. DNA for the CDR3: TGTGCCAGCAGTTTCCACCCCGGGACAGGGAGCACCTACGAGCAGTACGTC.

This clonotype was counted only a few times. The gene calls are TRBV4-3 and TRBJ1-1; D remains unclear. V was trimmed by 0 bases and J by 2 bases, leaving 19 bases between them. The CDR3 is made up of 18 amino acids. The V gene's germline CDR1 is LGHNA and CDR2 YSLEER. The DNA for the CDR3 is TGCGCCAGCAGCCAAGATCCAATAAAGGCGTTACCAAACACTGAAGCTTTCTTT. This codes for CASSQDPIKALPNTEAFF.

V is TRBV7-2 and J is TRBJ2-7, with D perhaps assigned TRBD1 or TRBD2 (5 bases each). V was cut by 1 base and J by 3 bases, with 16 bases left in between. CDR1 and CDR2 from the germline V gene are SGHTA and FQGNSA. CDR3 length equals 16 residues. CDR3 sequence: CASSLGGGYHFYEQYF. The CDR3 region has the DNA TGTGCCAGCAGCTTAGGGGGCGGGTACCACTTCTACGAGCAGTACTTC.

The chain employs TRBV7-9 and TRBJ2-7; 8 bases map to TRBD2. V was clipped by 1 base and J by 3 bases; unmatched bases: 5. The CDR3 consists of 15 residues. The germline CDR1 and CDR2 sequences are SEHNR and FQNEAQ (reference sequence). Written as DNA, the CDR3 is TGTGCCAGCAGCTTAGGGGATAGCGGGGTCTACGAGCAGTACGTC. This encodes CASSLGDSGVYEQYV.

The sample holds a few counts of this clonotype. The DNA of the CDR3 is TGTGCCAGCAGTTTGATTTCAGATCAGAACACTGAAGCTTTCTTT. This translates into CASSLISDQNTEAFF. The chain recombines TRBV28 with TRBJ1-1; the D is unclear. The CDR3 runs 15 residues. V was clipped by 3 bases and J by 1 base, with 12 bases between them. Germline V gene data show CDR1 as MDHEN and CDR2 as SYDVKM.

The CDR3 DNA follows: TGTGCCAGCAGCCGGACGGGGCAGCCCCAGCATTTT. Translated, it gives CASSRTGQPQHF. The V and J genes are TRBV13 and TRBJ1-5; D is ambiguous. The CDR3 is made up of 12 amino acids. Trimming shortened V by 5 bases and J by 7 bases, and 9 bases separated the two germline ends. CDR1 and CDR2 (germline): PRHDT, FYEKMQ (reference sequence). Full variable domain (outside the CDR3, taken from reference TRBV13 and TRBJ1-5): AAGVIQSPRHLIKEKRETATLKCYPIPRHDTVYWYQQGPGQDPQFLISFYEKMQSDKGSIPDRFSAQQFSDYHSELNMSSLELGDSALYFCASSRTGQPQHFGDGTRLSIL.

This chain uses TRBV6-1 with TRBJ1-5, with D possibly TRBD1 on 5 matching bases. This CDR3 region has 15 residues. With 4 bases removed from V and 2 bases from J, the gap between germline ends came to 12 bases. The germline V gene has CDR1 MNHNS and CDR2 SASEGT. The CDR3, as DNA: TGTGCCAGCAGTGTTTCTTTAGGGGGCAATCAGCCCCAGCATTTT. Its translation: CASSVSLGGNQPQHF.

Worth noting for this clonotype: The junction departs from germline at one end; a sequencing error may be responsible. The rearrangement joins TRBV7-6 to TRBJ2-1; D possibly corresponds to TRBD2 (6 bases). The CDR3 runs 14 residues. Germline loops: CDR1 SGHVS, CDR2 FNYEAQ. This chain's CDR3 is CASTLTAGYNEQFF. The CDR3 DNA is TGTGCCAGCACCTTAACGGCGGGGTACAATGAGCAGTTCTTC. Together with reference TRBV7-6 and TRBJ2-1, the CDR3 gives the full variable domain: GAGVSQSPRYKVTKRGQDVALRCDPISGHVSLYWYRQALGQGPEFLTYFNYEAQQDKSGLPNDRFSAERPEGSISTLTIQRTEQRDSAMYRCASTLTAGYNEQFFGPGTRLTVL.

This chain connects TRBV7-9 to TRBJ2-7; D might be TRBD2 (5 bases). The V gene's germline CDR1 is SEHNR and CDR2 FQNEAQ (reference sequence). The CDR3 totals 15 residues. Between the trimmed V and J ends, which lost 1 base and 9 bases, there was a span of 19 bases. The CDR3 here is CASSLGESRQWGQYF. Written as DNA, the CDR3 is TGTGCCAGCAGCTTAGGGGAGTCCCGCCAATGGGGGCAGTACTTC. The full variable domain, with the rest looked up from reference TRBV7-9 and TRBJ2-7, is DTGVSQNPRHKITKRGQNVTFRCDPISEHNRLYWYRQTLGQGPEFLTYFQNEAQLEKSRLLSDRFSAERPKGSFSTLEIQRTEQGDSAMYLCASSLGESRQWGQYFGPGTRLTVT.

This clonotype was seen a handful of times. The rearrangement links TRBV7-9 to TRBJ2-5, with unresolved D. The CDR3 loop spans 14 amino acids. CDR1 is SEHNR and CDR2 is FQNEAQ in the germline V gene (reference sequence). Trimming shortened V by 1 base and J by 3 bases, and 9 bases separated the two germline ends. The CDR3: CASSLVSSKETQYF. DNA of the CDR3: TGTGCCAGCAGCTTAGTTTCGTCAAAAGAGACCCAGTACTTC. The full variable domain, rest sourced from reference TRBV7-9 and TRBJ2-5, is DTGVSQNPRHKITKRGQNVTFRCDPISEHNRLYWYRQTLGQGPEFLTYFQNEAQLEKSRLLSDRFSAERPKGSFSTLEIQRTEQGDSAMYLCASSLVSSKETQYFGPGTRLLVL.